This TCR beta chain was obtained from a study of regulatory T cells in long-lasting Graves disease listed by TCRdb under 2021. Notes on the research overall: Patients with newly diagnosed Graves' disease had been on antithyroid drugs for under 3 months. Patients with persistent Graves' disease were compared with patients with newly diagnosed Graves' disease using TCR sequencing and RNA sequencing of peripheral blood. The study took place in China and was registered as a clinical trial. A total of 33 samples were covered by TCR sequencing, comprising roughly 13 persistent and about 20 newly diagnosed Graves' disease patients. Study-level results and caveats: Sequencing and analysis were limited to the TCR beta chain. More public clonotypes were shared among persistent patients (about 2,800) than among newly diagnosed patients (more than 950). Lower TCR Shannon entropy and fewer highly expanded clones were observed in persistent Graves' disease patients than in newly diagnosed patients, which suggested clonal expansion. Persistent disease showed preferential use of TRBV28, TRBJ1-2 and TRBJ2-5, whereas newly diagnosed disease favored TRBV20-1 and TRBJ2-1. The small sample size was acknowledged by the authors as a limitation that may reduce accuracy. The study examined only peripheral blood because the primary lesion, thyroid tissue, could not be accessed.

The time point tag for this specimen amounts to: newly diagnosed GD, antithyroid drugs for less than 3 months. RNA was extracted from PBMCs in TRIzol for both TCR sequencing and RNA sequencing. Graves' disease was diagnosed according to American Thyroid Association guidelines. Patients for the study were recruited at an endocrinology department in Xi'an, China. Each patient gave 8.5 to 9.5 milliliters of peripheral blood, collected in an EDTA anticoagulant tube. Ficoll Paque Plus density gradient separation was used to isolate PBMCs, and no further T cell sorting was performed. RNA quality was checked with an Agilent 2100 Bioanalyzer and agarose gel, and concentration with a NanoDrop 2000. Reading from cysteine to phenylalanine, the CDR3 counts 15 amino acids. Left in the record is the CDR3 DNA by itself, 45 bases read in frame from the first base. The junction shows trimming of 8 bases on V and 0 bases on J, plus 15 bases between the germline ends. CDR1 and CDR2 (SNHLY, FYNNEI) derive from the germline V gene.

The sample holds many counts of this clonotype. This clone's antigen is unknown. Within one base of it there is no much larger clone, and no base qualities were kept. The library relied on multiplex PCR. The sequencer listed for this sample is Illumina HiSeq 4000. To build TCR beta libraries, CDR3 regions were amplified by Arm-PCR using iRepertoire HTBI primers. PCR products were gel purified before sequencing. Regarding the original processing steps: Gene usage analysis of CDR3 amino acid clonotypes relied on the roughly 60 TRBV and about 15 TRBJ segments identified across samples. COPE and FqMerger were used to merge the filtered high-quality paired reads into contigs. BLAST was used to align contigs to IMGT TRBV, TRBD and TRBJ reference genes, with CDR3 defined following IMGT. Any clonotype with a frequency above 0.1% was classified as a highly expanded clone. Repertoire diversity was measured by Shannon entropy, and V-J evenness by the Gini coefficient. Public clonotypes were defined as clonotypes shared by more than one individual. TCRdb reprocessed the public reads (quality trimming at Q25 with fastp, clone calling with MiXCR) and kept in-frame beta chains. Merged by CDR3 protein, the rows form single entries marked with the most common genes and DNA. TCRdb, not the original authors, processed these V and J calls. This sample lists 350,000 to 400,000 distinct CDR3 sequences; 15% to 20% were detected once. The ten largest clonotypes hold around 20% of the sample.

These same data were also listed under a study on T cells in Graves' hyperthyroidism and ophthalmopathy. The other study reports the following: Graves' hyperthyroidism was defined as stable when no progression to ophthalmopathy occurred over 18 months of follow-up. Hyperthyroidism patients were aged 18 to 65 years and newly diagnosed, with disease duration of less than 2 months. Patients with uncontrolled infections, other autoimmune diseases, pregnancy or lactation were excluded. Diagnoses were established on the basis of clinical symptoms, serum thyroxine and TRAb, thyroid ultrasound, and orbital computed tomography. The TCR CDR3 was subjected to a first round of RT-PCR using the HTBI primer set and the Qiagen OneStep RT-PCR kit. Most expanded thyroid clonotypes (frequency above 0.001) were also found in blood, which suggests that blood repertoires may mirror thyroid immune responses. Ophthalmopathy was separated from stable hyperthyroidism by a 13 V-J signature model, with about 86% sensitivity and roughly 81% specificity obtained in cross-validation and 80%/75% obtained in testing. In validation, progression to ophthalmopathy was predicted by the model with almost 71% sensitivity and around 75% specificity, a median of about 6.4 months before onset. TCR V-J signatures able to tell the groups apart were searched for in a discovery cohort of 100 or so patients, of whom fewer than 45 had Graves' ophthalmopathy and under 65 had stable Graves' hyperthyroidism. An independent validation cohort of 18 to 20 hyperthyroidism patients and approximately 17 patients who later progressed to ophthalmopathy tested prospective prediction of ophthalmopathy. For training and testing, the 80 to 100 patients in the discovery cohort were randomly divided in a 7:3 ratio. The study also compared thyroid tissue and blood T-cell repertoires from about 6 Graves' hyperthyroidism patients. Once sampling was done, hyperthyroidism patients were given methimazole at a starting dose of 30 mg daily, whereas ophthalmopathy patients were given high-dose intravenous methylprednisolone. A second multiplex PCR round built the libraries, followed by size selection and purification. Libraries were sequenced paired-end with 100 bp reads on an Illumina HiSeq2000. SOAPnuke was used to process the raw data, throwing out any read that contained adapters or uncalled bases, had a mean Phred below 15, or lacked an exact constant-primer or identifier match. High-quality paired reads were merged with COPE v1.2.5, and unique nucleotide sequences were defined as clonotypes. MiTCR v1.1 was used to align clonotypes to the IMGT TRBV, TRBD and TRBJ reference segments. Analysis was restricted to V-J combinations with a frequency above 0.0001, which covered 99% to 99.2% of repertoires. The TCS score was defined as the ratio of F50 (clonal expansion) to E x V (chaos), calculated using BLOSUM62-based TCRdist between CDR3 peptides within each V-J. Welch's t-statistics and random forest reduced around 520 V-J features to roughly 13, which were used in a naive Bayes classifier (R e1071). Sample size was not statistically predetermined, and investigators were not blinded to group allocation. The paper reports TCR Vbeta CDR3 sequencing of some 140 peripheral blood samples: 40 to 45 ophthalmopathy, 75 to 80 hyperthyroidism and 17 progressor patients.

The chain is made from TRBV2 and TRBJ2-3, with the D gene not confidently named. The sequences come from peripheral blood mononuclear cells (PBMCs), collected at new diagnosis, from a patient treated with antithyroid drugs. This sequence was found in a woman aged 18-30 years with Graves disease. Donor details come from another sample of the same person, matched by shared clones. The nucleotides are TGTGCCAGCGGTCCCGACACTCTTAGCACAGATACGCAGTATTTT. This translates into CASGPDTLSTDTQYF.